Shown below are 27 T cell receptor beta chains from a single sample sequenced in a study of T cell clones after liver transplantation. Assay: immunoSEQ multiplex PCR; the TCRdb copy retains only in-frame clones and omits some. Of approximately 55,000 clones listed, approximately 71% are singletons. This specimen consisted of CD4+ T cells from blood, obtained roughly 56 months after liver transplant. These receptors came from a human patient who received a liver transplant. Some T cells may be transferred from the graft donor.

The CDR3 loop reads CASSEQANTGELFF. The CDR3 coding sequence is TGTGCCAGCAGTGAGCAGGCGAACACCGGGGAGCTGTTTTTT. The chain has TRBV6-1 and TRBJ2-2; D not resolved. Per the germline V gene, CDR1 is MNHNS and CDR2 is SASEGT. The CDR3 is made up of 14 amino acids. The germline V and J ends were trimmed by 3 bases and 0 bases, with 5 bases remaining between them.

The rearrangement joins TRBV5-1 to TRBJ1-4; TRBD1 aligns across 9 bases. Germline V gene data show CDR1 as SGHRS and CDR2 as YFSETQ. V trimming: 2 bases; J trimming: 5 bases; junction bases outside the gene matches: 4. The CDR3 covers 15 residues. The chain's CDR3 is CASSLGQGKNEKLFF. The CDR3 DNA is TGCGCCAGCAGCTTAGGACAGGGGAAGAATGAAAAACTGTTTTTT.

This rearrangement joins TRBV4-2 to TRBJ2-1, with D possibly TRBD1 on 6 matching bases. Germline V gene lookup returns CDR1 LGHNA and CDR2 YNFKEQ. The CDR3 runs to 14 residues. V dropped 4 bases and J dropped 6 bases, with 13 bases sitting between them. CDR3 amino acids: CASSPGQTPNEQFF. The CDR3 region has the DNA TGTGCCAGCAGCCCGGGACAAACCCCCAATGAGCAGTTCTTC.

The chain carries TRBV2 and TRBJ2-3; TRBD2 might be the D (5 bases). In germline, CDR1 is SNHLY, CDR2 FYNNEI. V gave up 3 bases and J gave up 2 bases, with 30 bases separating them. CDR3 size: 21 residues. Here the CDR3 DNA reads TGTGCCAGCAGTGAGAAAGGCCCCCTAACCTGGGGAGCTGAGGACACAGATACGCAGTATTTT. Its protein product is CASSEKGPLTWGAEDTDTQYF.

There are a few counts of this clone. This chain connects TRBV10-3 to TRBJ1-1; 9 bases map to TRBD1. The CDR3 spans 16 residues. The V gene's germline CDR1 is ENHRY and CDR2 SYGVKD. The trim removed 3 bases at V and 3 bases at J, leaving 8 bases unmatched. CDR3 residues: CAISERDRDSHTEAFF. CDR3 sequence (DNA): TGTGCCATCAGTGAACGGGACAGGGATTCGCACACTGAAGCTTTCTTT.

The genes are TRBV2 and TRBJ2-3; 7 bases match TRBD2. Germline CDR1 is SNHLY and CDR2 is FYNNEI. This CDR3 has 14 residues. Trimming took 2 bases from V and 4 from J; bases not matched to a gene: 3. As DNA, the CDR3 is TGTGCCAGCAGTGAACTTGGGGGGGCAGATACGCAGTATTTT. Residues: CASSELGGADTQYF.

The rearrangement joins TRBV27 to TRBJ2-3; tentatively, D is TRBD2 (6 bases). V gave up 0 bases and J gave up 11 bases, with 18 bases separating them. Germline assignment: CDR1 MNHEY and CDR2 SMNVEV (reference sequence). This CDR3 spans 15 amino acids. In DNA, the CDR3 is TGTGCCAGCAGTTTATCGAGGACTATGGGTTTCGGGCAGTATTTT. Protein sequence: CASSLSRTMGFGQYF.

The gene calls are TRBV2 and TRBJ2-7; TRBD1 agrees at 9 bases. Germline loops: CDR1 SNHLY, CDR2 FYNNEI. The CDR3 spans 12 residues. J was trimmed by 4 bases and V by 11 bases; bases with no gene match: 6. CDR3 in DNA: TGTGCCGAGGGACAGGGAAATTACGAGCAGTACTTC. Protein: CAEGQGNYEQYF. Together with reference TRBV2 and TRBJ2-7, the CDR3 gives the full variable domain: EPEVTQTPSHQVTQMGQEVILRCVPISNHLYFYWYRQILGQKVEFLVSFYNNEISEKSEIFDDQFSVERPDGSNFTLKIRSTKLEDSAMYFCAEGQGNYEQYFGPGTRLTVT.

Comments on this clone: Other DNA sequences of this sample code for an identical CDR3. The gene calls are TRBV6-6 and TRBJ2-6; the D is unclear. The V and J ends lost 2 bases and 4 bases respectively, with 6 bases between them. Germline V CDR1 and CDR2: MNHNY, SVGAGI (reference sequence). The CDR3 totals 14 residues. CDR3 DNA: TGTGCCAGCAGTTACGGTTCAGGGGCCAACGTCCTGACTTTC. Residues: CASSYGSGANVLTF.

This sequence joins TRBV28 and TRBJ2-7; 10 bases agree with TRBD1. CDR3 length: 14 amino acids. Germline V gene data show CDR1 as MDHEN and CDR2 as SYDVKM. The junction had 10 bases not matched to a gene; V was cut back by 10 bases and J by 4 bases. In DNA, the CDR3 is TGTGCCACCATGGGGGGACAGGGGAGATACGAGCAGTACTTC. It yields the protein CATMGGQGRYEQYF.

This clone has more than one count but fewer than ten. The V and J genes are TRBV7-2 and TRBJ1-2; perhaps TRBD1 as D (6 bases). Germline V lookup: CDR1 SGHTA, CDR2 FQGNSA. V was cut by 7 bases and J by 2 bases, with 14 bases left in between. This CDR3 has 14 amino acids. This CDR3 is CASTPGVPNYGYTF. Written as DNA, the CDR3 is TGTGCCAGCACCCCAGGGGTCCCCAACTATGGCTACACCTTC.

CDR3 nucleotide sequence: TGTGCCAGCACGGCTCGGTCAGGGGGCAACACCGGGGAGCTGTTTTTT. Protein product: CASTARSGGNTGELFF. The chain links TRBV2 to TRBJ2-2; 8 bases map to TRBD1. Germline CDR1 SNHLY, CDR2 FYNNEI. Trimming removed 7 bases from V and 2 bases from J; junction bases left unmatched: 9. The CDR3 covers 16 residues.

The V gene is TRBV6-1, the J gene TRBJ2-1; no clear D gene. V was shortened by 4 bases and J by 3 bases, with 1 base between the two germline ends. Germline loops: CDR1 MNHNS, CDR2 SASEGT. The CDR3 spans 11 residues. The CDR3 here is CASSVYNEQFF. The CDR3 coding sequence is TGTGCCAGCAGTGTCTACAATGAGCAGTTCTTC.

The V and J genes are TRBV28 and TRBJ2-2; 8 nucleotides line up with TRBD2. Germline V CDR1 and CDR2: MDHEN, SYDVKM. With V trimmed by 6 bases and J by 8 bases, 8 bases remained unmatched. The CDR3 is made up of 14 amino acids. The CDR3, as DNA: TGTGCCAGCAGGTCTCCCGGGACTAGAGGGGAGCTGTTTTTT. This encodes CASRSPGTRGELFF.

To note about this clone: The sample carries other DNA sequences with the same CDR3. J is TRBJ1-4 and V is TRBV4-1; 11 nucleotides align to TRBD1. Germline V gives CDR1 MGHRA, CDR2 YSYEKL. With 0 bases clipped from V and 8 bases from J, the junction kept 2 bases outside the gene matches. The CDR3 is 15 residues long. CDR3 sequence reads: CASSQDGTGGEKLFF. The CDR3 DNA reads TGCGCCAGCAGCCAAGACGGGACAGGGGGAGAAAAACTGTTTTTT.

The rearrangement joins TRBV18 to TRBJ2-3, with D possibly matching TRBD1 (6 bases). The germline CDR1 and CDR2 sequences are KGHSH and LQKENI. The V and J ends lost 6 bases and 3 bases respectively, with 19 bases between them. This CDR3 comprises 16 residues. The CDR3: CASSPRQAPPTDTQYF. CDR3 DNA: TGTGCCAGCTCCCCTCGACAGGCGCCCCCAACAGATACGCAGTATTTT.

This clone was observed a handful of times. CDR3 nucleotide sequence: TGTGCCAGCAGCCCGGGACAGGGAGAAAAACTGTTTTTT. Translation: CASSPGQGEKLFF. This chain uses TRBV4-2 with TRBJ1-4, with 9 positions matching TRBD1. V dropped 4 bases and J dropped 8; count of bases not matched to a gene: 2. The CDR3 is 13 residues long. Germline V gene lookup returns CDR1 LGHNA and CDR2 YNFKEQ.

V and J are TRBV6-5 and TRBJ2-7, with D hard to call. This CDR3 spans 12 amino acids. Deletions cut 6 bases from V and 4 bases from J, with 10 bases between. Germline V CDR1 and CDR2: MNHEY, SVGAGI. DNA for the CDR3: TGTGCCAGCAGGGGGTTGGCGTACGAGCAGTACTTC. This sequence encodes CASRGLAYEQYF.

The CDR3, as DNA: TGTGCCTGGAGTCTAGGTTCAGGGGTCGGCACAGATACGCAGTATTTT. This gives the protein CAWSLGSGVGTDTQYF. The gene calls are TRBV30 and TRBJ2-3; weak D call: TRBD1 (6 bases). Per the germline V gene, CDR1 is GTSNPN and CDR2 is SVGIG (reference sequence). Trimming took off 2 bases at V and 1 base at J, with 16 bases between the two ends. This CDR3 contains 16 residues.

The V gene is TRBV4-1, the J gene TRBJ2-5; either TRBD1 or TRBD2 may supply D (7 bases each). In germline, CDR1 is MGHRA, CDR2 YSYEKL. V was cut by 4 bases and J by 5 bases, with 14 bases left in between. This CDR3 region has 14 residues. The CDR3 reads CASSRVQGGETQYF. CDR3 bases: TGCGCCAGCAGCCGGGTGCAGGGGGGGGAGACCCAGTACTTC.

This chain joins TRBV5-4 and TRBJ1-2, with 7 positions matching TRBD1. The germline V gene encodes CDR1 SGHNT and CDR2 YYREEE (reference sequence). The CDR3 sequence is 16 residues long. V shed 4 bases, J shed 3 bases, and the junction held 12 bases outside the gene matches. The CDR3 spells CASSPRNHGTDYGYTF. The DNA for the CDR3 is TGTGCCAGCAGCCCTCGGAACCACGGGACAGACTATGGCTACACCTTC.

In DNA form, the CDR3 reads TGTGCCAGCAGTGTTTCAGGGGGCTATGGCTACACCTTC. Translating gives CASSVSGGYGYTF. The chain is built from TRBV2 and TRBJ1-2, with 7 nucleotides matching TRBD1. CDR1 SNHLY and CDR2 FYNNEI come from the germline V gene. Trimming at V came to 4 bases and at J to 4 bases, leaving 3 bases not matched to a gene. The CDR3 loop spans 13 amino acids.

The chain carries TRBV5-1 and TRBJ2-1; a weak D match, TRBD1 (5 bases). Germline V gives CDR1 SGHRS, CDR2 YFSETQ. This CDR3 comprises 18 residues. With 0 bases removed from V and 6 bases from J, the gap between germline ends came to 22 bases. Written as DNA, the CDR3 is TGCGCCAGCAGCTTGGCCAAGGCAGGGTCAAATCAAATCAATGAGCAGTTCTTC. It is translated as CASSLAKAGSNQINEQFF.

The chain couples TRBV10-3 to TRBJ1-2; D is uncertain. CDR1 is ENHRY, CDR2 SYGVKD, per germline. The CDR3 contains 13 residues. Trimming pared 0 bases from V and 4 bases from J, leaving 6 bases between. For the CDR3, the DNA is TGTGCCATCAGTGAGTCGAAAGGCTATGGCTACACCTTC. Translation gives CAISESKGYGYTF.

Ten or more counts support this clone. The chain recombines TRBV7-2 with TRBJ2-5; TRBD2 aligns across 7 bases. The length of the CDR3 is 13 residues. Germline trimming cut 4 bases from V and 2 bases from J; bases unmatched to any gene: 1. Per the germline V gene, CDR1 is SGHTA and CDR2 is FQGNSA. As DNA, the CDR3 is TGTGCCAGCAGCTGGGGACTACAAGAGACCCAGTACTTC. This translates into CASSWGLQETQYF.

This clone came up many times. This same CDR3 is encoded by further DNA sequences in the sample. The chain has TRBV18 and TRBJ1-2; D might be TRBD1 (5 bases). Trimming shortened V by 2 bases and J by 1 base, and 5 bases separated the two germline ends. The CDR3 consists of 13 residues. CDR1 and CDR2 from the germline V gene are KGHSH and LQKENI. CDR3 nucleotides: TGTGCCAGCTCACCAGGGGGTAACTATGGCTACACCTTC. This codes for CASSPGGNYGYTF. The full variable domain, completed using reference TRBV18 and TRBJ1-2, is NAGVMQNPRHLVRRRGQEARLRCSPMKGHSHVYWYRQLPEEGLKFMVYLQKENIIDESGMPKERFSAEFPKEGPSILRIQQVVRGDSAAYFCASSPGGNYGYTFGSGTRLTVV.

The gene calls are TRBV6-1 and TRBJ2-5, with 9 bases identical to TRBD1. After removal of 0 bases from V and 2 bases from J, the junction contained 13 bases not matched to a gene. CDR3 length equals 19 residues. Germline V gives CDR1 MNHNS, CDR2 SASEGT. CDR3 nucleotide sequence: TGTGCCAGCAGTGAAGCCAAATACACGGACAGGGGAGGGCAAGAGACCCAGTACTTC. This encodes CASSEAKYTDRGGQETQYF.